This T cell receptor beta chain came from a study of cytomegalovirus exposure and HLA in healthy donors. The PCR was carried out with 60 Vbeta primers and 13 Jbeta primers. Libraries were prepared by immunoSEQ multiplex PCR; TCRdb keeps only in-frame clonotypes and omits some of them. The table lists more than 85,000 clones, roughly 80% of them singletons. Trimming cost V 4 bases and J 0 bases, with 11 bases left between them. Germline CDR1 and CDR2: SGDLS and YYNGEE. The CDR3 is 14 amino acids. This TCR came from a man aged 30 to 39 in good health and CMV-seropositive. The sequenced material came from PBMCs. The rearrangement joins TRBV9 to TRBJ2-7, with D perhaps matching TRBD2 (5 bases). CDR3 residues: CASSPEGSSYEQYF. CDR3 sequence (DNA): TGTGCCAGCAGCCCTGAGGGTAGCTCCTACGAGCAGTACTTC. Supplemented by reference TRBV9 and TRBJ2-7, the full variable domain reads DSGVTQTPKHLITATGQRVTLRCSPRSGDLSVYWYQQSLDQGLQFLIQYYNGEERAKGNILERFSAQQFPDLHSELNLSSLELGDSALYFCASSPEGSSYEQYFGPGTRLTVT.